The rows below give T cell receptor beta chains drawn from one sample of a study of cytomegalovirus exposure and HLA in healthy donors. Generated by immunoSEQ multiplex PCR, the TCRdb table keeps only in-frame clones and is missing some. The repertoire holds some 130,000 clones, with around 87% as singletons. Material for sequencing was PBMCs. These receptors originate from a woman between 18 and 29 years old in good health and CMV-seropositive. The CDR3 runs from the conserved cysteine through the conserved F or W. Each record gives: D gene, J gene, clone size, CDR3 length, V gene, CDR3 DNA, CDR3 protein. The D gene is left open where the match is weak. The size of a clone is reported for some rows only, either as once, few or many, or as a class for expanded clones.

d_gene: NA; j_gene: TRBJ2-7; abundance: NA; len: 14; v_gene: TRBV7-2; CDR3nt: TGTGCCAGCAGCTTATCGGTCGAGAGCTACGAGCAGTACTTC; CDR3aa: CASSLSVESYEQYF
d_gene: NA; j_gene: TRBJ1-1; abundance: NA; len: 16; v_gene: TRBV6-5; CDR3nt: TGTGCCAGCAGTTACCACACCACAGGGATGGGAACTGAAGCTTTCTTT; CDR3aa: CASSYHTTGMGTEAFF
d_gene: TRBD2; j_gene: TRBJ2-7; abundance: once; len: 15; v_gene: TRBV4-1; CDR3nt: TGCGCCAGCAGCCTAGTACTAGCGGGAGCTGACGAGCAGTACTTC; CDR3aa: CASSLVLAGADEQYF
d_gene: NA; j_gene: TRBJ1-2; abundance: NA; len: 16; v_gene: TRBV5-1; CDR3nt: TGCGCCAGCAGCCTGGAAGTAATGACAGTTAACTATGGCTACACCTTC; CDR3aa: CASSLEVMTVNYGYTF
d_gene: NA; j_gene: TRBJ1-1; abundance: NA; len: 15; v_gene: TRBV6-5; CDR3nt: TGTGCCAGCAGACCCGGCTCAGGGAGGGACACTGAAGCTTTCTTT; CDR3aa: CASRPGSGRDTEAFF
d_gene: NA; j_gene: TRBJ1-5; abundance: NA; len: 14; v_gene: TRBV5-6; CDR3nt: TGTGCCAGCAGCAAGGGAGGTGGCAATCAGCCCCAGCATTTT; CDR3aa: CASSKGGGNQPQHF
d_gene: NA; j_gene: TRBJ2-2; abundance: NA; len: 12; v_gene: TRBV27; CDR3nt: TGTGCCAGCATCAAGGGAGCCGGGGAGCTGTTTTTT; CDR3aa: CASIKGAGELFF
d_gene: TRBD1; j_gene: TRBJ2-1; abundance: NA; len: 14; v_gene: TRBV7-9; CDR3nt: TGTGCCAGCAGCTTAGCGGGACAGGGCCTCAAGCAGTTCTTC; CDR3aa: CASSLAGQGLKQFF
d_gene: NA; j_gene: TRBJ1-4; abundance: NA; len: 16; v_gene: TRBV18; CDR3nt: TGTGCCAGCTCACCCTCTTCGGGACACCTTAATGAAAAACTGTTTTTT; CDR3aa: CASSPSSGHLNEKLFF
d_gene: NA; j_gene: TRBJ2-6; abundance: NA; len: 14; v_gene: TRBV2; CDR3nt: TGTGCCAGCAAAACCGGCTCTGGGGCCAACGTCCTGACTTTC; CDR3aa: CASKTGSGANVLTF
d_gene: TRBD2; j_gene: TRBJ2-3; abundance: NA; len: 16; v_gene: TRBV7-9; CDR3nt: TGTGCCAGCAGCTTCCCGAGACTAGCGGACACAGATACGCAGTATTTT; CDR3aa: CASSFPRLADTDTQYF
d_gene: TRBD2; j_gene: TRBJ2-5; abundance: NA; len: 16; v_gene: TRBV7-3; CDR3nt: TGTGCCAGCAGCCCTGGACTAGCGGGAGTCCAAGAGACCCAGTACTTC; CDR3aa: CASSPGLAGVQETQYF
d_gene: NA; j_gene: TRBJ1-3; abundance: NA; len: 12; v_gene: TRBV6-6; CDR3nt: TGTGCCAGCAGGGAGGCTGGAAACACCATATATTTT; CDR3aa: CASREAGNTIYF
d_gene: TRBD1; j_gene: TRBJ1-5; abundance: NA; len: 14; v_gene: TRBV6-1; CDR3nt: TGTGCCAGCAGACAACAGGGGGCAGGGCAGCCCCAGCATTTT; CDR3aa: CASRQQGAGQPQHF
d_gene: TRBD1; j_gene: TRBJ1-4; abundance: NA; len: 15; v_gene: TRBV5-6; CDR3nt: TGTGCCAGCAGCTTCGCAGGGGGCGCCTGGGAAAAACTGTTTTTT; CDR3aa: CASSFAGGAWEKLFF